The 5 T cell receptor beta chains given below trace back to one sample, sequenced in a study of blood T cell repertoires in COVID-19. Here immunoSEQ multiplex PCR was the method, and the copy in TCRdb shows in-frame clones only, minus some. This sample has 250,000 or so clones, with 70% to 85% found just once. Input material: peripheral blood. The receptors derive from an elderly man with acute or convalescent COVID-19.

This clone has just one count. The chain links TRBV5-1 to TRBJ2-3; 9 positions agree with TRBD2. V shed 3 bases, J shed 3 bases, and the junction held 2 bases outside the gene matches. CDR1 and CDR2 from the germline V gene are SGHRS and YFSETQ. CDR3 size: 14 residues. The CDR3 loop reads CASSYGLATDTQYF. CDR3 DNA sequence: TGCGCCAGCAGCTATGGACTAGCGACAGATACGCAGTATTTT. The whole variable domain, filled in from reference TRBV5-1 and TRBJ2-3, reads KAGVTQTPRYLIKTRGQQVTLSCSPISGHRSVSWYQQTPGQGLQFLFEYFSETQRNKGNFPGRFSGRQFSNSRSEMNVSTLELGDSALYLCASSYGLATDTQYFGPGTRLTVL.

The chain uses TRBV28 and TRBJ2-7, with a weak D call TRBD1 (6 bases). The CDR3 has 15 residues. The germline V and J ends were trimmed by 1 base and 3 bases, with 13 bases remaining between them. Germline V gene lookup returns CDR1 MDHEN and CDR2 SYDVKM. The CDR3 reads CASSLSDTRGYEQYF. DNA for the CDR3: TGTGCCAGCAGTTTATCGGACACCAGGGGCTACGAGCAGTACTTC. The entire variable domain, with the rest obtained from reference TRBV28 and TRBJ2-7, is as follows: DVKVTQSSRYLVKRTGEKVFLECVQDMDHENMFWYRQDPGLGLRLIYFSYDVKMKEKGDIPEGYSVSREKKERFSLILESASTNQTSMYLCASSLSDTRGYEQYFGPGTRLTVT.

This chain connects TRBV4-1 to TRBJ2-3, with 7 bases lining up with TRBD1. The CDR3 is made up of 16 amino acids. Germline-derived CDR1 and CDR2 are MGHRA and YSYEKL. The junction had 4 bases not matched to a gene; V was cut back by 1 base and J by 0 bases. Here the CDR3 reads CASSQGGQASTDTQYF. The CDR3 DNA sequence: TGCGCCAGCAGCCAAGGTGGACAGGCGAGCACAGATACGCAGTATTTT.

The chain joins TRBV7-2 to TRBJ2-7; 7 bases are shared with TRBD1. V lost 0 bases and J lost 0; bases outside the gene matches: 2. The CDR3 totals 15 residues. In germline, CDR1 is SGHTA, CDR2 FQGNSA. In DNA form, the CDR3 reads TGTGCCAGCAGCTTAGCCCACAGGGGCTCCTACGAGCAGTACTTC. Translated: CASSLAHRGSYEQYF.

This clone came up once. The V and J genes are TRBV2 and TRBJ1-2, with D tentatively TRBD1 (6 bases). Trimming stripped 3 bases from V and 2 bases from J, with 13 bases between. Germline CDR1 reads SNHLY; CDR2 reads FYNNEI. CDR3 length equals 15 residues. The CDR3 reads CASSEDSGPNYGYTF. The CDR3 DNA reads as TGTGCCAGCAGTGAGGACAGCGGACCAAACTATGGCTACACCTTC.